This T cell receptor (beta chain) emerged from a study of identical twins. Study-level findings and limits: Invariant populations such as MAIT and iNKT cells could partly muddle zero-insertion analyses.

TCRdb re-analysed the 5' RACE reads in MiXCR, keeping a single row per CDR3 protein. The profile covers approximately 590,000 distinct CDR3 sequences, with 9% to 10% appearing a single time and 3% taken by the ten largest. The V and J ends lost 5 bases and 2 bases respectively, with 8 bases between them. From germline, CDR1 is SGHRS and CDR2 YFSETQ. CDR3 size: 12 residues. This clonotype appeared many times. The antigen remains undetermined. The data also belong to a second study, concerning yellow fever vaccine responses in identical twins.

What was sequenced was PBMCs. The receptor's source is a young woman in good health. The V call is TRBV5-1, the J call TRBJ2-7, with D hard to call. CDR3 protein: CASSGSAYEQYF. The DNA of the CDR3 is TGCGCCAGCAGTGGGTCGGCCTACGAGCAGTACTTC.